This TCR beta chain comes out of a study of blood T cell repertoires in COVID-19. The overall study: Sites across the United States, Italy and Spain contributed samples from acute and convalescent COVID-19. T cells, B-cell-depleted T cells, or PBMCs supplied cDNA or gDNA.

The CDR3 loop spans 16 amino acids. The V gene's germline CDR1 is SGHVS and CDR2 FNYEAQ. V was pared by 5 bases and J by 7 bases, with 21 bases between. Authors' processing steps: The authors estimated nucleated cell counts from reference gene primer amplification. The assay was immunoSEQ multiplex PCR, and TCRdb's table has in-frame clones only and misses some. For V, J and clone size, that table is used; D and trimming come from the DNA. Here the sample spans roughly 50,000 clones, 79% being singletons. Input material: peripheral blood. The TCR comes from a man between 60 and 70 years old with acute or convalescent COVID-19. The genes are TRBV7-6 and TRBJ2-1; possibly TRBD2 for D (6 bases). The CDR3 loop reads CASSAGLADHFNEQFF. The CDR3 DNA reads TGTGCCAGCAGCGCCGGATTAGCGGACCACTTTAATGAGCAGTTCTTC.